Shown below are 24 T cell receptor beta chains from a single sample sequenced in a study of T-cell reconstitution after alpha-beta-depleted transplantation in children listed by TCRdb under 2016. Libraries were built with PCR. Sequencing was carried out with an Illumina HiSeq 2500. TCR libraries were prepared with molecular barcoding, using unique molecular identifiers to normalize TCRbeta repertoire quantification. The public reads were quality trimmed at Q25 with fastp and then assembled into clones with MiXCR by TCRdb, keeping productive beta chains. Every distinct CDR3 protein forms one entry, paired with its most common genes and DNA. The sample contains 120,000 or so distinct CDR3 sequences, 23% of them found a single time. About 10% of the sample goes to the ten largest clones. The treatment or condition label corresponds to: allogeneic hematopoietic cell transplantation with graft depleted of TCRalphabeta T cells and CD19 B cells.

The specimen was PBMCs, mostly from graft donor cells, collected 180 days after TCRalphabeta/CD19-depleted stem cell transplant. The receptors here all came from a male patient under 10 years old who had a stem cell transplant for chronic granulomatous disease, so the T cells may come from the graft donor.

This clonotype turned up a few times. The chain links TRBV29-1 to TRBJ2-3; D is possibly TRBD2 (5 bases). The CDR3 loop spans 11 amino acids. The germline CDR1 and CDR2 sequences are SQVTM and ANQGSEA. V was clipped by 7 bases and J by 5 bases, with 10 bases between them. Written as DNA, the CDR3 is TGCAGCGCCGGGGAGTTAGATACGCAGTATTTT. Translating gives CSAGELDTQYF.

V gene TRBV12-3 or TRBV12-4 combines with J gene TRBJ1-5; maybe TRBD1 (5 bases). The V end lost 3 bases, the J end lost 6 bases, and 12 bases lay between the germline ends. The CDR3 totals 14 residues. CDR3 coding DNA: TGTGCCAGCAGTTTTTCTCAGGGAGGTCAGCCCCAGCATTTT. Residues: CASSFSQGGQPQHF.

This clonotype has just a few counts. This rearrangement joins TRBV12-3 or TRBV12-4 to TRBJ2-7; D is ambiguous. The length of the CDR3 is 12 residues. With 5 bases removed from V and 3 bases from J, the gap between germline ends came to 8 bases. Here the CDR3 DNA reads TGTGCCAGCAGTGTTGGCCTCTACGAGCAGTACTTC. It encodes CASSVGLYEQYF.

This clonotype was recorded many times. V and J are TRBV12-3 or TRBV12-4 and TRBJ1-1; D uncertain. This CDR3 spans 14 amino acids. V shed 1 base and J shed 3 bases, with 9 bases lying between them. CDR3 amino acids: CASSLEGGDTEAFF. The CDR3 DNA sequence: TGTGCCAGCAGTTTAGAGGGTGGGGACACTGAAGCTTTCTTT.

This clonotype occurred a few times. V and J are TRBV5-5 and TRBJ2-3; D is perhaps TRBD2 (5 bases). The CDR3 is 14 amino acids. Germline-derived CDR1 and CDR2 are SGHKS and YYEKEE (reference sequence). Trimming cost V 1 base and J 9 bases, with 15 bases left between them. The CDR3 reads CASSLLGDPGTQYF. CDR3 bases: TGTGCCAGCAGCTTGTTGGGTGACCCGGGAACGCAGTATTTT. The complete variable domain, with remaining parts taken from reference TRBV5-5 and TRBJ2-3, reads DAGVTQSPTHLIKTRGQQVTLRCSPISGHKSVSWYQQVLGQGPQFIFQYYEKEERGRGNFPDRFSARQFPNYSSELNVNALLLGDSALYLCASSLLGDPGTQYFGPGTRLTVL.

This clonotype is judged medium-sized. The V call is TRBV15, the J call TRBJ1-5, with TRBD1 as a possible D gene (6 bases). The germline gives CDR1 LNHNV, CDR2 YYDKDF (reference sequence). CDR3 length: 13 amino acids. V dropped 3 bases and J dropped 8 bases, with 11 bases sitting between them. The DNA of the CDR3 is TGTGCCACCAGCAGCGCGGGGGGCGAGCCCCAGCATTTT. It specifies CATSSAGGEPQHF.

This clonotype was picked up many times. The V call is TRBV12-3 or TRBV12-4, the J call TRBJ1-2; D unresolved. The length of the CDR3 is 12 residues. Trimming shortened V by 6 bases and J by 3 bases, and 8 bases separated the two germline ends. The CDR3 loop reads CASRPGYYGYTF. CDR3 nucleotide sequence: TGTGCCAGCAGGCCGGGTTACTATGGCTACACCTTC.

This clonotype was seen ten or more times. The J gene is TRBJ2-1, the V gene TRBV7-9, with TRBD2 matching over 8 bases. The germline V gene encodes CDR1 SEHNR and CDR2 FQNEAQ (reference sequence). After removal of 1 base from V and 6 bases from J, the junction contained 5 bases not matched to a gene. This CDR3 has 15 amino acids. CDR3 amino acids: CASSLGSGKGNEQFF. For the CDR3, the DNA is TGTGCCAGCAGCTTAGGTAGCGGGAAGGGCAATGAGCAGTTCTTC.

This clonotype was counted at least ten times. The chain combines TRBV5-1 with TRBJ2-2; D gene unclear. CDR1 and CDR2 from the germline V gene are SGHRS and YFSETQ. The length of the CDR3 is 11 residues. V was clipped by 4 bases and J by 6 bases, with 4 bases between them. CDR3 in amino acids: CASSRSGELFF. The CDR3 DNA is TGCGCCAGCAGCCGATCCGGGGAGCTGTTTTTT.

With respect to this clonotype: Being one base from a much bigger clone, this may be a read error. The chain joins TRBV20-1 to TRBJ2-1; TRBD2 might be the D (5 bases). This CDR3 is 15 amino acids long. CDR1 and CDR2 (germline): DFQATT, SNEGSKA (reference sequence). CDR3 nucleotides: TGCTGTGCCGTCATACTAGGGTCAACACCTAATGAGCAGTTCTTC. Translation: CCAVILGSTPNEQFF.

This clonotype showed up many times. V gene TRBV9 combines with J gene TRBJ2-1; 9 bases match TRBD1. In germline, CDR1 is SGDLS, CDR2 YYNGEE. The CDR3 has 16 residues. V lost 7 bases to trimming and J lost 1 base; unmatched junction nucleotides: 9. CDR3 DNA: TGTGCCAGCGGGGGGACAGGGACCGGTTCCTACAATGAGCAGTTCTTC. It encodes CASGGTGTGSYNEQFF.

The chain has TRBV27 and TRBJ2-7; no definite D call. Between the trimmed V and J ends, which lost 5 bases and 2 bases, there was a span of 13 bases. The CDR3 is made up of 14 amino acids. CDR1 MNHEY and CDR2 SMNVEV come from the germline V gene (reference sequence). The CDR3 DNA follows: TGTGCCAGCAGTCCGCAGTGGCTGGCCTACGAGCAGTACTTC. Translating gives CASSPQWLAYEQYF.

This clonotype was recorded a few times. The chain links TRBV29-1 to TRBJ1-4; TRBD1 might be the D (5 bases). The ends were cut back, 6 bases at V and 1 base at J, with 12 bases in the middle. This CDR3 is built from 14 residues. Germline lookup yields CDR1 SQVTM and CDR2 ANQGSEA. CDR3 sequence reads: CSVWGRETNEKLFF. The CDR3 bases are TGCAGCGTGTGGGGACGGGAAACTAATGAAAAACTGTTTTTT. Supplemented by reference TRBV29-1 and TRBJ1-4, the full variable domain reads SAVISQKPSRDICQRGTSLTIQCQVDSQVTMMFWYRQQPGQSLTLIATANQGSEATYESGFVIDKFPISRPNLTFSTLTVSNMSPEDSSIYLCSVWGRETNEKLFFGSGTQLSVL.

This clonotype was recorded a few times. The V call is TRBV7-8, the J call TRBJ2-1; weak D call: TRBD1 (6 bases). The germline gives CDR1 SGHVS, CDR2 FQNEAQ. V was clipped by 3 bases and J by 4 bases, with 16 bases between them. The CDR3 covers 16 residues. The CDR3 here is CASSFYGTRIYNEQFF. The CDR3 nucleotides read TGTGCCAGCAGCTTTTATGGGACACGTATTTACAATGAGCAGTTCTTC.

The chain joins TRBV29-1 to TRBJ2-7; 8 bases are shared with TRBD1. The CDR3 runs to 14 residues. J was trimmed by 8 bases and V by 0 bases; bases with no gene match: 9. Per the germline V gene, CDR1 is SQVTM and CDR2 is ANQGSEA. CDR3 residues: CSVEDRNRGNQQYF. In nucleotides, the CDR3 is TGCAGCGTTGAAGATCGGAACAGGGGGAATCAGCAGTACTTC.

This clonotype was seen at least ten times. J is TRBJ1-5 and V is TRBV5-6; no clear D. Germline V lookup: CDR1 SGHDT, CDR2 YYEEEE. This CDR3 comprises 13 residues. The V end was cut by 4 bases, the J end by 5 bases, with 10 bases between. As DNA, the CDR3 is TGTGCCAGCAGCGAAGGTCCGGATCAGCCCCAGCATTTT. It specifies CASSEGPDQPQHF.

This chain links TRBV29-1 with TRBJ1-5; no firm D call. Germline V gives CDR1 SQVTM, CDR2 ANQGSEA. This CDR3 is built from 13 residues. Trimming stripped 4 bases from V and 7 bases from J, with 14 bases between. The CDR3 nucleotides read TGCAGCGTTGTGACCGGGGTGGGGCAGCCCCAGCATTTT. Translating it yields CSVVTGVGQPQHF.

V is TRBV28 and J is TRBJ2-1; 7 positions match TRBD2. There are 17 residues in the CDR3. V was clipped by 2 bases and J by 4 bases; unmatched bases: 11. CDR1 and CDR2 from the germline V gene are MDHEN and SYDVKM. The CDR3 spells CASSLSPSGTLYNEQFF. CDR3 nucleotides: TGTGCCAGCAGTTTAAGTCCTAGCGGTACGTTGTACAATGAGCAGTTCTTC.

This clonotype was detected ten times or more. The chain is built from TRBV20-1 and TRBJ2-1; 8 nucleotides match TRBD2. CDR3 length equals 16 residues. Germline V gene sequence: CDR1 DFQATT, CDR2 SNEGSKA (reference sequence). With 1 base clipped from V and 4 bases from J, the junction kept 9 bases outside the gene matches. CDR3 DNA sequence: TGCAGTGCTAGAGTGCGGGGGGCGGGAGCATACAATGAGCAGTTCTTC. Translation gives CSARVRGAGAYNEQFF.

The sample holds a few counts of this clonotype. The chain couples TRBV12-3 or TRBV12-4 to TRBJ2-1; no firm D call. This CDR3 has 14 residues. Between the trimmed V and J ends, which lost 6 bases and 7 bases, there was a span of 16 bases. CDR3 in DNA: TGTGCCAGCAGCCTCCGACCCCCAGGTAATGAGCAGTTCTTC. As protein: CASSLRPPGNEQFF.

A few counts support this clonotype. This chain joins TRBV20-1 and TRBJ2-4, with D unclear. The CDR3 contains 13 residues. The ends were cut back, 1 base at V and 4 bases at J, with 8 bases in the middle. Germline V gene data show CDR1 as DFQATT and CDR2 as SNEGSKA (reference sequence). DNA for the CDR3: TGCAGTGCTAGAGGGATAGGGAAAAACATTCAGTACTTC. It is translated as CSARGIGKNIQYF.

This clonotype was seen repeatedly, ten times or more. This chain uses TRBV5-1 with TRBJ2-7; TRBD1 aligns across 10 bases. With 4 bases clipped from V and 4 bases from J, the junction kept 5 bases outside the gene matches. Germline V gene sequence: CDR1 SGHRS, CDR2 YFSETQ. The CDR3 covers 14 residues. CDR3 sequence reads: CASSTDRGEYEQYF. The CDR3 DNA sequence: TGCGCCAGCAGCACGGACAGGGGGGAATACGAGCAGTACTTC.

The chain joins TRBV6-5 to TRBJ2-3, with D maybe TRBD1 (6 bases). From germline, CDR1 is MNHEY and CDR2 SVGAGI. V lost 1 base to trimming and J lost 6 bases, with 11 bases between them. The CDR3 sequence is 14 residues long. The CDR3 loop reads CASSYYPGADTQYF. CDR3 coding DNA: TGTGCCAGCAGTTACTACCCAGGGGCCGATACGCAGTATTTT.

At least ten counts were recorded for this clonotype. The chain has TRBV12-3 or TRBV12-4 and TRBJ1-4; 7 nucleotides agree with TRBD1. V lost 1 base and J lost 1; bases outside the gene matches: 9. The CDR3 is 18 amino acids. The CDR3 spells CASSLVRTGRITNEKLFF. CDR3 bases: TGTGCCAGCAGTTTAGTCCGGACAGGTAGAATAACTAATGAAAAACTGTTTTTT.